The clone carrying this T cell receptor beta chain appeared a few times. Its antigen remains unidentified. This sample is part of a study of CD8 T cells in ankylosing spondylitis. Study-level points and caveats: Reportedly, disease-linked clones are significantly enriched in ankylosing spondylitis patients' matched synovial fluid.

One entry per CDR3 protein results from TCRdb running MiXCR on the 5' RACE reads. Here the sample spans some 250,000 distinct CDR3 sequences, over 8.5% being singletons. Germline V CDR1 and CDR2: SGHVS, FQNEAQ. V was clipped by 5 bases and J by 10 bases, with 15 bases between them. The CDR3 contains 13 residues. This chain links TRBV7-8 with TRBJ2-1, with D hard to call. Sequencing used blood, either unsorted or a sorted T cell fraction (not recorded which). This receptor was identified in a male donor with ankylosing spondylitis or in good health (not recorded which). Here the CDR3 reads CASSAAIRTEQFF. The CDR3 DNA follows: TGTGCCAGCAGCGCGGCCATCCGAACCGAGCAGTTCTTC.